This entry concerns a single T cell receptor (beta chain). Its antigen remains unidentified. This sample is drawn from a study of T-cell reconstitution after alpha-beta-depleted transplantation in children. Whole-study findings and limits: The authors attributed T-cell counts and diversity one year after transplant mostly to newly produced T cells. As was reported, about two months after transplant, alpha-beta T cells came from several hundred expanded graft clones. Recipient T cells and thymic progenitors that survived gave rise to the high TCRbeta diversity observed at day 60 in some patients.

A TCRbeta library incorporating unique molecular identifiers was prepared. One entry per CDR3 protein, called by TCRdb with MiXCR from the PCR reads. Altogether 480,000 or so distinct CDR3 sequences are present, more than 9% being singletons, with the ten largest covering roughly 2%. The CDR3 spans 13 residues. Trimming stripped 5 bases from V and 5 bases from J, with 12 bases between. CDR1 MNHEY and CDR2 SMNVEV come from the germline V gene (reference sequence). This receptor was obtained from a child aged 2 to 9 with inherited bone marrow failure, due to receive a stem cell transplant. Sequencing was performed on PBMCs, taken before TCRalphabeta/CD19-depleted stem cell transplant. The rearrangement links TRBV27 to TRBJ2-5; D unclear. The CDR3 loop is CASSPALWETQYF. CDR3 sequence (DNA): TGTGCCAGCAGTCCCGCCTTGTGGGAGACCCAGTACTTC.